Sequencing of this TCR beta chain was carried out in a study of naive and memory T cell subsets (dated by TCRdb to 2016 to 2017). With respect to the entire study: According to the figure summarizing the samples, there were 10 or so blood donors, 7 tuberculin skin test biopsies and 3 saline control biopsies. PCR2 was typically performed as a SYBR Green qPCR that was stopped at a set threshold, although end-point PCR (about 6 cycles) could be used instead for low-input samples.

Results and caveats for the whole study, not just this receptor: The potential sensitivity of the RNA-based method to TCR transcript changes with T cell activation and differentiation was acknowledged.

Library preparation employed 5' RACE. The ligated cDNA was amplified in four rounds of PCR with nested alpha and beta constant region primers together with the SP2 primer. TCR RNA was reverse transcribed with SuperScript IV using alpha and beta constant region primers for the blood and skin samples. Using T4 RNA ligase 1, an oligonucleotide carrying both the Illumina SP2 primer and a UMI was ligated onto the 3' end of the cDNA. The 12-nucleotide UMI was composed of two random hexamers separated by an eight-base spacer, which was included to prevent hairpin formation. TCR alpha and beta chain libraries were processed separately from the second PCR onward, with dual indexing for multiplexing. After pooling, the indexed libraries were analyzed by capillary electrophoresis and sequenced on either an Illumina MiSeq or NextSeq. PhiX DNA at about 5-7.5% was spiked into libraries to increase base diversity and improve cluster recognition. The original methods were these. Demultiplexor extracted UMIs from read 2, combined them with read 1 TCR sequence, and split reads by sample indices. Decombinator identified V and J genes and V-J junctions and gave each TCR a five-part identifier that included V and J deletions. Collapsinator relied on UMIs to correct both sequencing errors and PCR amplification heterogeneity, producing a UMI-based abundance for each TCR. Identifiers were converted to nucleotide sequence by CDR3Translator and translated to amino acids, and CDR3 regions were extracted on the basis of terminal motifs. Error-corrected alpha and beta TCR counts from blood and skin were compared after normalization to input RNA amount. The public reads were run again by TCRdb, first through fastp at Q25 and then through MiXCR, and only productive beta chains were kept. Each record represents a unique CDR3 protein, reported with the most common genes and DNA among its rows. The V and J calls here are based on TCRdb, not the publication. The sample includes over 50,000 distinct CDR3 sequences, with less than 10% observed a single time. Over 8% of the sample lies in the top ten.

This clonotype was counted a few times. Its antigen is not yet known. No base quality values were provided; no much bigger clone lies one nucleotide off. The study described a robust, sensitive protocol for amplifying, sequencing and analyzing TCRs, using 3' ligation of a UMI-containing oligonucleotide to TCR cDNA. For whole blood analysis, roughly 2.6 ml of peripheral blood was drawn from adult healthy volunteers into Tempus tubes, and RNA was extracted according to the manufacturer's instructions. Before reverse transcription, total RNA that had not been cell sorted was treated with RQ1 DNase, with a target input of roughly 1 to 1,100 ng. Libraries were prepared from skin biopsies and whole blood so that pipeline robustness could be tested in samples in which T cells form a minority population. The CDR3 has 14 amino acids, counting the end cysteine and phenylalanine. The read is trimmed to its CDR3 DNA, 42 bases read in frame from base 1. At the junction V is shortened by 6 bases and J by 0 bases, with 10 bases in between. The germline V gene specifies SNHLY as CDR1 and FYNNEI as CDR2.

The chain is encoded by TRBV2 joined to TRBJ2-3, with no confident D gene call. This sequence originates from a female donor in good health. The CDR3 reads CASSRSLSTDTQYF. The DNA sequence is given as TGTGCCAGCAGCAGATCGCTGAGCACAGATACGCAGTATTTT. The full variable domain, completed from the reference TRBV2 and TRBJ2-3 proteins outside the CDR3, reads EPEVTQTPSHQVTQMGQEVILRCVPISNHLYFYWYRQILGQKVEFLVSFYNNEISEKSEIFDDQFSVERPDGSNFTLKIRSTKLEDSAMYFCASSRSLSTDTQYFGPGTRLTVL.